The sequence of this T cell receptor beta chain was determined in a study of blood T cell repertoires in COVID-19. Study-wide context: Acute and convalescent COVID-19 samples came from the United States, Italy and Spain. The cDNA or gDNA used as material had been derived from T cells, B-cell-depleted T cells, or PBMCs.

Germline V gene lookup returns CDR1 SGHTA and CDR2 FQGNSA. The CDR3 covers 13 residues. Trimming cost V 1 base and J 5 bases, with 9 bases left between them. In the source study's methods: Estimates of nucleated cell counts were drawn from the amplification of reference gene primers. TCRdb's table, derived via immunoSEQ multiplex PCR, lists solely in-frame clones and lacks some. Clonal size and the V and J genes are those of that table, whereas D and trimming came from the DNA. The sample consists of 90,000 to 100,000 clones, around 72% of them appearing once. Sequenced material: peripheral blood. The receptor comes from a man between 65 and 85 years old with acute or convalescent COVID-19. This chain uses TRBV7-2 with TRBJ2-7; a weak D match, TRBD1 (5 bases). The CDR3 region has the DNA TGTGCCAGCAGCTTAGAAGGGGTACACGAGCAGTACTTC. This encodes CASSLEGVHEQYF.